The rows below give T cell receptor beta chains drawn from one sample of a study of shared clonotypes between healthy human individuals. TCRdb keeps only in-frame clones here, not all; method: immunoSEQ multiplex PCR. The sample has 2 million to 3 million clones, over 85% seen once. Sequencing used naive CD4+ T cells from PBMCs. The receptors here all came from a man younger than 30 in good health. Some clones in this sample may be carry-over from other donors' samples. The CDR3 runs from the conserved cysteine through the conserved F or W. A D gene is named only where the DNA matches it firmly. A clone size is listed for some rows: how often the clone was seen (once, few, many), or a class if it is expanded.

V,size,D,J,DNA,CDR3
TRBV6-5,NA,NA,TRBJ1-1,TGTGCCAGCAGGTCACATCTGAACACTGAAGCTTTCTTT,CASRSHLNTEAFF
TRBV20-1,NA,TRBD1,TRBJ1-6,TGCAGTGCTAGCAGGGGGATTACCCTCCACTTT,CSASRGITLHF
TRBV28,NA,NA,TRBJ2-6,TGTGCCAGCGAGGCAGGGGGGACTTTTGGGGCCAACGTCCTGACTTTC,CASEAGGTFGANVLTF
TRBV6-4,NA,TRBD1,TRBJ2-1,TGTGCCAGCAGGAGACAGGGGGGGTCCTACAATGAGCAGTTCTTC,CASRRQGGSYNEQFF
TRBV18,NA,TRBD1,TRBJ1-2,TGTGCCAGCTCATCCGGACAGGGGCTCCTACTCTATGGCTACACCTTC,CASSSGQGLLLYGYTF
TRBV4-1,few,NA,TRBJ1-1,TGCGCCAGCAGCCAACCTCGGGATTTTGGGCGCACTGAAGCTTTCTTT,CASSQPRDFGRTEAFF
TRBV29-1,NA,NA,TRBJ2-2,TGCAGCGTTGGAGGTGGCAGCCTAGGGACCGGGGAGCTGTTTTTT,CSVGGGSLGTGELFF
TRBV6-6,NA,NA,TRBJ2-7,TGTGCCAGCGCCAGCTCCAGCGAGCAGTACTTC,CASASSSEQYF
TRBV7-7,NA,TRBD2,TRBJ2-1,TGTGCCAGCAGCGTCGGACTAGCGGGCTATGAGCAGTTCTTC,CASSVGLAGYEQFF
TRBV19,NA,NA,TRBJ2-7,TGTGCCACTCAGGACGGCTACGAGCAGTACTTC,CATQDGYEQYF
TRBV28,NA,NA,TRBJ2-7,TGTGCCAGCATCTCCCCGGGGCCCACCTACGAGCAGTACTTC,CASISPGPTYEQYF
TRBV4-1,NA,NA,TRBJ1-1,TGCGCCAGCAGCCATCCCCCATTGGGGCCCACTGAAGCTTTCTTT,CASSHPPLGPTEAFF
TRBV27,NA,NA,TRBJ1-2,TGTGCCAGCAGTTTAGGGCGGTTCTATGGCTACACCTTC,CASSLGRFYGYTF
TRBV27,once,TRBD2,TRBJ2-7,TGTGCCAGCAGAGCGGGGCCCTCCTACGAGCAGTACTTC,CASRAGPSYEQYF
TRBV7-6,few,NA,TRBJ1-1,TGTGCCAGCAGCCCGGTTAATGGGGGCTCCGGTGAAGCTTTCTTT,CASSPVNGGSGEAFF
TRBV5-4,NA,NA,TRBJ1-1,TGTGCCAGCAGCTTGCAGGGCTCCGGGGGGACTGAAGCTTTCTTT,CASSLQGSGGTEAFF
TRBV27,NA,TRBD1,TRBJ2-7,TGTGCCAGCAGTTCGTACAGGGGGGCTGTCTACGAGCAGTACTTC,CASSSYRGAVYEQYF
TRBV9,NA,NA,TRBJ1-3,TGTGCCAGCAGCGCAGGTGGGCCCTCTGGAAACACCATATATTTT,CASSAGGPSGNTIYF
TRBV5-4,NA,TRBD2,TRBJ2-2,TGTGCCAGCAGCTTGGGGGGACTAGCGACCGGGGAGCTGTTTTTT,CASSLGGLATGELFF
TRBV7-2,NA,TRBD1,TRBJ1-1,TGTGCCAGCAGCTCGAGGCCGGGACAGGGGCCAGCTGAAGCTTTCTTT,CASSSRPGQGPAEAFF
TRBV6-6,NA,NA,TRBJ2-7,TGTGCCAGCAGTTACCAGGCGTACGAGCAGTACTTC,CASSYQAYEQYF
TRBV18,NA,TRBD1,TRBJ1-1,TGTGCCAGCTCACCGCGGGACAGGGTGACTGAAGCTTTCTTT,CASSPRDRVTEAFF
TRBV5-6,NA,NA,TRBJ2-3,TGTGCCAGCAGCTTGGGTGGCTCTAGCACAGATACGCAGTATTTT,CASSLGGSSTDTQYF
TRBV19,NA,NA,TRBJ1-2,TGTGCCAGTAGACGAAACCGGGTGGGGGACTATGGCTACACCTTC,CASRRNRVGDYGYTF
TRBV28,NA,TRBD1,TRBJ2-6,TGTGCCAGCAGCCCGGTGCCGGGACAGGGAAGGGAAGGGGCCAACGTCCTGACTTTC,CASSPVPGQGREGANVLTF
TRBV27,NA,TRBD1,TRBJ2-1,TGTGCCAGCAGTCAGCGGACAGGGAGTCATGAGCAGTTCTTC,CASSQRTGSHEQFF
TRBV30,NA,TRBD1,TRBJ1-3,TGTGCCTGGAGTGTACCGGAGCGGGACAGAGGAAACACCATATATTTT,CAWSVPERDRGNTIYF
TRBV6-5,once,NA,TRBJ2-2,TGTGCCAGCAGTTACGGGACCGAGAACACCGGGGAGCTGTTTTTT,CASSYGTENTGELFF
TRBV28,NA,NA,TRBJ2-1,TGTGCCAGCAGTTTCACGGGATCGATCGAGAATGAGCAGTTCTTC,CASSFTGSIENEQFF
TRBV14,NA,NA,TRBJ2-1,TGTGCCAGCAGCCAAGTGTTCGGACACCGACTGTTCTTC,CASSQVFGHRLFF
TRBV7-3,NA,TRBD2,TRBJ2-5,TGTGCCAGCAGCTTAGGCGGGCTAGCGGAAGAGACCCAGTACTTC,CASSLGGLAEETQYF
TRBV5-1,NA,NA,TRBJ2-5,TGCGCCAGCAGCTTCGAAGTAGAGACCCAGTACTTC,CASSFEVETQYF